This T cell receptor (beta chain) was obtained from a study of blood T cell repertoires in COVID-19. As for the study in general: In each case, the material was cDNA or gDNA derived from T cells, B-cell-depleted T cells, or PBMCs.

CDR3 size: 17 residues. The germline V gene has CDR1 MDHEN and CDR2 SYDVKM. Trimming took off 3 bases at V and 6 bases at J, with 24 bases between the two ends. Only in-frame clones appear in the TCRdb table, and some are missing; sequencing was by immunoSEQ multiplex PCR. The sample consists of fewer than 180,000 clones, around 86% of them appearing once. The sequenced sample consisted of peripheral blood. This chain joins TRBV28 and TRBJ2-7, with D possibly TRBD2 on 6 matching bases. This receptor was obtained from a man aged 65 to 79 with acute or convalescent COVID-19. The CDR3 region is CASSFGGPGNIKREQYF. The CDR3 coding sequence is TGTGCCAGCAGTTTTGGAGGGCCCGGGAATATTAAACGCGAGCAGTACTTC.